Below, 10 T cell receptor beta chains from the same sample are listed, as sequenced in a study of blood T cell repertoires in COVID-19. Here immunoSEQ multiplex PCR was the method, and the copy in TCRdb shows in-frame clones only, minus some. The sample has around 100,000 clones, roughly nine tenths seen once. Sequenced material: peripheral blood. The receptors originated from a man aged 50-59 years with active COVID-19.

The V gene is TRBV15, the J gene TRBJ1-2; TRBD1 is a possible D gene (5 bases). Per germline, CDR1 LNHNV and CDR2 YYDKDF (reference sequence). The length of the CDR3 is 11 residues. Trimming cost V 11 bases and J 1 base, with 8 bases left between them. Written as DNA, the CDR3 is TGTGCCTTGGGGGGTAACTATGGCTACACCTTC. As protein: CALGGNYGYTF.

This chain connects TRBV7-6 to TRBJ1-1; no reliable D call. Germline CDR1 SGHVS, CDR2 FNYEAQ. V was pared by 2 bases and J by 1 base, with 17 bases between. The CDR3 contains 17 residues. The CDR3 nucleotides read TGTGCCAGCAGCTTATATGGGCCAGGCCGAAAGAACACTGAAGCTTTCTTT. Translation gives CASSLYGPGRKNTEAFF.

The CDR3 protein is CASTETGHSSGNTIYF. Written as DNA, the CDR3 is TGTGCCAGCACCGAGACAGGACATAGCTCTGGAAACACCATATATTTT. V usage is TRBV25-1 and J usage is TRBJ1-3; a possible D gene is TRBD1 (6 bases). V dropped 7 bases and J dropped 0 bases, with 16 bases sitting between them. The CDR3 covers 16 residues. The V gene's germline CDR1 is MGHDK and CDR2 SYGVNS.

The rearrangement joins TRBV5-1 to TRBJ1-2, with D unresolved. From germline, CDR1 is SGHRS and CDR2 YFSETQ. This CDR3 comprises 15 residues. Trimming pared 0 bases from V and 8 bases from J, leaving 17 bases between. The CDR3 bases are TGCGCCAGCAGCTTGGACGGGGAACCGCGCGGAGGCTACACCTTC. Its protein is CASSLDGEPRGGYTF.

The chain has TRBV6-6 and TRBJ1-6; weak D call: TRBD1 (5 bases). Germline-derived CDR1 and CDR2 are MNHNY and SVGAGI (reference sequence). Trimming pared 8 bases from V and 2 bases from J, leaving 16 bases between. This CDR3 is 16 amino acids long. The CDR3 sequence: CASREAGGTYNSPLHF. The CDR3 DNA follows: TGTGCCAGCCGGGAGGCCGGGGGTACCTATAATTCACCCCTCCACTTT.

Concerning this clone: Other DNA sequences of this sample code for an identical CDR3. The chain combines TRBV19 with TRBJ2-5; D uncertain. Trimming pared 3 bases from V and 0 bases from J, leaving 8 bases between. Germline CDR1 and CDR2: LNHDA and SQIVND (reference sequence). The CDR3 totals 14 residues. The CDR3 DNA is TGTGCCAGTAGTATCCCAGGCAACCAAGAGACCCAGTACTTC. This gives the protein CASSIPGNQETQYF.

V is TRBV6-5 and J is TRBJ1-1; D perhaps matches TRBD1 (5 bases). The V end was cut by 7 bases, the J end by 5 bases, with 17 bases between. The CDR3 length is 14 residues. In germline, CDR1 is MNHEY, CDR2 SVGAGI. Written as DNA, the CDR3 is TGTGCCAGCACCGACCCAGGGTGGGAAACTGAAGCTTTCTTT. Translated: CASTDPGWETEAFF.

The chain is built from TRBV11-2 and TRBJ1-6, with D perhaps matching TRBD1 (5 bases). The ends were cut back, 5 bases at V and 0 bases at J, with 14 bases in the middle. Germline-derived CDR1 and CDR2 are SGHAT and FQNNGV. The CDR3 contains 17 residues. The CDR3, as DNA: TGTGCCAGCAGCCCCGGGGGGAGTAACTCCTATAATTCACCCCTCCACTTT. Residues: CASSPGGSNSYNSPLHF.

V usage is TRBV12-3 or TRBV12-4 and J usage is TRBJ1-5; D is undetermined. The CDR3 has 13 residues. Deletions cut 6 bases from V and 7 bases from J, with 13 bases between. For the CDR3, the DNA is TGTGCCAGCAGCTGGTCGCGAGGGCAGCCCCAGCATTTT. It is translated as CASSWSRGQPQHF.

This clone was observed a single time. CDR3 sequence: CASSPRTSGDRNTQYF. The DNA of the CDR3 is TGTGCCAGTAGTCCTCGTACTAGCGGGGACCGGAATACGCAGTATTTT. The chain combines TRBV19 with TRBJ2-3; 10 nucleotides align to TRBD2. Germline-derived CDR1 and CDR2 are LNHDA and SQIVND (reference sequence). This CDR3 region has 16 residues. V was pared by 5 bases and J by 7 bases, with 12 bases of the junction left unmatched.